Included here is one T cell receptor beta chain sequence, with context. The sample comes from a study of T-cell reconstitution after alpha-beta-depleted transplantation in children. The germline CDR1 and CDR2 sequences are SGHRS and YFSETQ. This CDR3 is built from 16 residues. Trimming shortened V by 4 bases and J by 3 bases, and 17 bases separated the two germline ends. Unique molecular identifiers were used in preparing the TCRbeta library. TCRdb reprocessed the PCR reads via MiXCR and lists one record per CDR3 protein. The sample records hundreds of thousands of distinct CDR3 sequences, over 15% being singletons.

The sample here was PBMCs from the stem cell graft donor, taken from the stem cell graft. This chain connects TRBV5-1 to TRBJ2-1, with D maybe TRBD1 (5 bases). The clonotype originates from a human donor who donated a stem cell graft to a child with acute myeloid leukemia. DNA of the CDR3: TGCGCCAGCAGCATACCGACAGTCACCCACTACAATGAGCAGTTCTTC. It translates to CASSIPTVTHYNEQFF.